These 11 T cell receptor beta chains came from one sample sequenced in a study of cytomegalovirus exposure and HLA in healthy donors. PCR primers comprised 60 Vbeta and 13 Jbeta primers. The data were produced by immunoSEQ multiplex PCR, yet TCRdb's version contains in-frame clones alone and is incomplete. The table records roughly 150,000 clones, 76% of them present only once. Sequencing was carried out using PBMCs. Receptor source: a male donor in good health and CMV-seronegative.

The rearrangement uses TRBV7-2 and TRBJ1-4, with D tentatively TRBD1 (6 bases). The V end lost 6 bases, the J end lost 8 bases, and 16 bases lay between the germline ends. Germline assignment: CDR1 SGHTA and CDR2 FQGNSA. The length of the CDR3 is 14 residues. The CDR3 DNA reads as TGTGCCAGCAGTCGTTTGGGGGCTGGGGAAAAACTGTTTTTT. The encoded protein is CASSRLGAGEKLFF.

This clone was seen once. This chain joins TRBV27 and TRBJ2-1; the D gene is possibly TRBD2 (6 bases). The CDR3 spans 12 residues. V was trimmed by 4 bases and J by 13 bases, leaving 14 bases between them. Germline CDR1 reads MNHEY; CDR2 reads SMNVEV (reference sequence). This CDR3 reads CASSSNGGRQFF. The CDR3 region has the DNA TGTGCCAGCAGTTCGAACGGAGGGCGCCAGTTCTTC.

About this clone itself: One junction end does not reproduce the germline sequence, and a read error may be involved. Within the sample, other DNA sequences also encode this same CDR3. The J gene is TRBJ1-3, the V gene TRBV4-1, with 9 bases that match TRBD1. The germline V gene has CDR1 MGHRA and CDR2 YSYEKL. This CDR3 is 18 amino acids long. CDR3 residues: CASSQIQPGTGRGNTIYF. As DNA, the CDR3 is TGCGCCAGCAGCCAAATACAGCCCGGGACAGGGCGGGGAAACACTATATATTTT.

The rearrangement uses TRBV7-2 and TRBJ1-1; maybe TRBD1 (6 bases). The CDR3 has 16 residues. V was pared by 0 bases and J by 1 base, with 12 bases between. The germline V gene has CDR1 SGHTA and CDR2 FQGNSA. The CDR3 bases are TGTGCCAGCAGCTTAGCCCCCCTAGGGGGGAACACTGAAGCTTTCTTT. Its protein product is CASSLAPLGGNTEAFF.

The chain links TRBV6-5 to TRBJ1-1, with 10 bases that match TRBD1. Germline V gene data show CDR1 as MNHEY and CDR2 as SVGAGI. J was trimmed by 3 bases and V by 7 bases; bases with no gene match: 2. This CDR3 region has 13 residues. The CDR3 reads CASTGQGDTEAFF. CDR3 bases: TGTGCCAGCACCGGACAGGGGGACACTGAAGCTTTCTTT.

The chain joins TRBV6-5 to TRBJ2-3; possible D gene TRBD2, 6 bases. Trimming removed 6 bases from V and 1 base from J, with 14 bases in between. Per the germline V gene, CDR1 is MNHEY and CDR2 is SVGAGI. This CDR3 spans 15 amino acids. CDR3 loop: CASRERQRGTDTQYF. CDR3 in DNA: TGTGCCAGCAGAGAGCGGCAGCGGGGCACAGATACGCAGTATTTT.

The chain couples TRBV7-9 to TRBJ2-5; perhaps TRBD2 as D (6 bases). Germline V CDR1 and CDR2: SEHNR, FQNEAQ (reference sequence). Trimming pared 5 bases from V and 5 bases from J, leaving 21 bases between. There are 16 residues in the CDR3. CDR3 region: CASSPPGRRATETQYF. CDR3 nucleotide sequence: TGTGCCAGCAGCCCCCCGGGGCGGAGGGCGACCGAGACCCAGTACTTC.

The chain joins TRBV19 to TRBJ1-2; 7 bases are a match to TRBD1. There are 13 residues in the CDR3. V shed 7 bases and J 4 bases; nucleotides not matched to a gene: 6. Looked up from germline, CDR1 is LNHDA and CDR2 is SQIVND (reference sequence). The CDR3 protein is CASTKQGTYGYTF. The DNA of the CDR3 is TGTGCCAGTACCAAACAGGGGACCTATGGCTACACCTTC.

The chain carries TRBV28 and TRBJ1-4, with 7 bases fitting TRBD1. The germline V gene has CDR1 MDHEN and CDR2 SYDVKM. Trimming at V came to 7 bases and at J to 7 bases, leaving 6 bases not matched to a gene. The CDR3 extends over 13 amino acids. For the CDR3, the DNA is TGTGCCAGCAACGACAGGGCGATTGAAAAACTGTTTTTT. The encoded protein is CASNDRAIEKLFF.

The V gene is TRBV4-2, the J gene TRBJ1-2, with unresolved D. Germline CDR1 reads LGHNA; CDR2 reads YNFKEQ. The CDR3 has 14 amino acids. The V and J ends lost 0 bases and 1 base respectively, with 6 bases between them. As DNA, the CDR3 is TGTGCCAGCAGCCAAGATTCAGTTAACTATGGCTACACCTTC. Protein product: CASSQDSVNYGYTF.

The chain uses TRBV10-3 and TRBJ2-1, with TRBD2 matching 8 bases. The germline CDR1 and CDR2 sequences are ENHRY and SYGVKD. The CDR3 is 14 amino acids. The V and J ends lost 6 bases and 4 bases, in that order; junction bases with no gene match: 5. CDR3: CAISGGDNYNEQFF. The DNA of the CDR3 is TGTGCCATCAGCGGGGGGGACAATTACAATGAGCAGTTCTTC.